The 23 T cell receptor beta chains below were found in one sample sequenced in a study of monozygotic twins with inflammatory bowel disease. TCRdb reworked the 5' RACE reads into one entry per CDR3 protein, no DNA. Here the sample table reports approximately 100,000 distinct CDR3 sequences. Sequences were obtained from blood. These receptors came from a human donor with ulcerative colitis or Crohn's disease, or a healthy co-twin of an affected twin (not recorded which).

The chain has TRBV20-1 and TRBJ2-2; checking the TCRdb D call of TRBD2 is not possible without DNA. Looked up from germline, CDR1 is DFQATT and CDR2 is SNEGSKA (reference sequence). The CDR3 consists of 14 residues. CDR3 region: CSARLAVNTGELFF.

The chain combines TRBV7-9 with TRBJ1-3; TCRdb names TRBD1, which stays unverified in the absence of DNA. Germline values: CDR1 SEHNR, CDR2 FQNEAQ (reference sequence). This CDR3 has 14 residues. CDR3 residues: CASSRDRGLSTIYF. The full variable domain, in which reference TRBV7-9 and TRBJ1-3 provide the parts outside the CDR3, is DTGVSQNPRHKITKRGQNVTFRCDPISEHNRLYWYRQTLGQGPEFLTYFQNEAQLEKSRLLSDRFSAERPKGSFSTLEIQRTEQGDSAMYLCASSRDRGLSTIYFGEGSWLTVV.

The chain uses TRBV11-2 and TRBJ1-1. This CDR3 has 16 residues. Germline V gene lookup returns CDR1 SGHAT and CDR2 FQNNGV. CDR3 sequence reads: CASSLGRPAPDTEAFF.

The chain carries TRBV29-1 and TRBJ2-3; the D gene TCRdb calls, TRBD1, cannot be checked with no DNA. CDR1 and CDR2 from the germline V gene are SQVTM and ANQGSEA. This CDR3 contains 15 residues. This CDR3 is CSVEATPLSTDTQYF.

The chain joins TRBV25-1 to TRBJ2-3; TCRdb selects TRBD1, and the lack of DNA leaves this call unchecked. This CDR3 comprises 16 residues. Germline V lookup: CDR1 MGHDK, CDR2 SYGVNS. This CDR3 is CASSEDWGSSTDTQYF.

This chain joins TRBV11-2 and TRBJ2-5; the D call of TRBD2 rests on TCRdb alone, since no DNA is present to check it. The CDR3 consists of 18 residues. Germline V gene data show CDR1 as SGHAT and CDR2 as FQNNGV. The CDR3 protein is CASSPPPGTSGIQETQYF.

J is TRBJ1-6 and V is TRBV6-1; as DNA is missing, the TRBD1 call by TCRdb cannot be tested. CDR3 length: 15 amino acids. The germline CDR1 and CDR2 sequences are MNHNS and SASEGT. The CDR3 region is CASSRPGENNSPLHF.

The chain uses TRBV27 and TRBJ1-1; absent DNA, TCRdb's TRBD1 call cannot be checked. The CDR3 runs to 16 residues. Germline V gene lookup returns CDR1 MNHEY and CDR2 SMNVEV (reference sequence). CDR3 protein: CASSLYLGQGHTEAFF.

This chain connects TRBV20-1 to TRBJ1-1. The germline gives CDR1 DFQATT, CDR2 SNEGSKA (reference sequence). The CDR3 has 15 residues. The CDR3: CSARDSNGYYTEAFF.

The chain employs TRBV27 and TRBJ2-1. From germline, CDR1 is MNHEY and CDR2 SMNVEV (reference sequence). This CDR3 has 11 residues. CDR3 loop: CASSLFDEQFF.

The gene calls are TRBV19 and TRBJ1-1; TCRdb names TRBD1, which stays unverified in the absence of DNA. Germline V CDR1 and CDR2: LNHDA, SQIVND (reference sequence). This CDR3 is 15 amino acids long. This CDR3 is CASSIIPQVNTEAFF.

This chain links TRBV4-1 with TRBJ2-5; lacking DNA, the TRBD1 call made by TCRdb goes unchecked. Germline-derived CDR1 and CDR2 are MGHRA and YSYEKL. The CDR3 length is 15 residues. The CDR3 sequence is CASSQKTPGGETQYF.

The V gene is TRBV4-1, the J gene TRBJ2-2; TCRdb picks TRBD1, but there is no DNA to check that call. Germline V gene data show CDR1 as MGHRA and CDR2 as YSYEKL. CDR3 size: 15 residues. The chain's CDR3 is CASSQDVAPGRELFF.

V is TRBV12-3 or TRBV12-4 and J is TRBJ1-1; TCRdb selects TRBD1, and the lack of DNA leaves this call unchecked. CDR3 length: 14 amino acids. CDR3: CASSWRGPNTEAFF.

The J gene is TRBJ2-5, the V gene TRBV5-4; the D call from TCRdb, TRBD2, cannot be confirmed without DNA. The CDR3 contains 13 residues. The germline V gene has CDR1 SGHNT and CDR2 YYREEE (reference sequence). The CDR3 spells CASLDLAGKTQYF.

V and J are TRBV5-1 and TRBJ2-5; TCRdb proposes TRBD2, but this gene call is untestable without DNA. CDR1 and CDR2 from the germline V gene are SGHRS and YFSETQ. This CDR3 is 14 amino acids long. CDR3 sequence reads: CASSRGLAQETQYF.

The chain couples TRBV5-1 to TRBJ1-1. Per the germline V gene, CDR1 is SGHRS and CDR2 is YFSETQ. The CDR3 has 14 residues. Here the CDR3 reads CASSWGPTNTEAFF.

The chain combines TRBV9 with TRBJ2-2; TCRdb designates TRBD1, a call that cannot be tested without DNA. CDR3 length: 18 residues. Looked up from germline, CDR1 is SGDLS and CDR2 is YYNGEE. CDR3 sequence reads: CASTPLEPRQGFTGELFF.

The rearrangement joins TRBV20-1 to TRBJ2-5. The germline gives CDR1 DFQATT, CDR2 SNEGSKA (reference sequence). The CDR3 length is 15 residues. The CDR3 sequence: CSARHHGVGQETQYF.

This CDR3 reads CASSLVPGTPGELFF. The V call is TRBV5-1, the J call TRBJ2-2. CDR3 length equals 15 residues. Germline CDR1 is SGHRS and CDR2 is YFSETQ.

The chain couples TRBV15 to TRBJ1-1. The CDR3 contains 16 residues. Germline-derived CDR1 and CDR2 are LNHNV and YYDKDF (reference sequence). CDR3 sequence reads: CATSRARGQGGGEAFF.

The chain combines TRBV25-1 with TRBJ1-2. Per germline, CDR1 MGHDK and CDR2 SYGVNS. The CDR3 sequence is 14 residues long. CDR3 amino acids: CASSDPPLNYGYTF.

The genes are TRBV25-1 and TRBJ2-2. The CDR3 runs to 15 residues. Germline lookup yields CDR1 MGHDK and CDR2 SYGVNS. This CDR3 is CASSEYGWNTGELFF.